This T cell receptor beta chain stems from a study of post-analysis software for immune sequencing data. This clonotype has ten or more counts. CDR3 length: 13 residues. V lost 2 bases and J lost 7, with 11 bases in between. Carried by the TCR beta cDNA libraries were unique molecular identifiers. TCRdb analysed the PCR reads with MiXCR anew, one entry per CDR3 protein. This table has over 150,000 distinct CDR3 sequences, around 36% appearing once. Sample: blood, taken after autologous hematopoietic stem cell transplantation. The receptor was derived from a girl aged 5-17 years with multiple sclerosis. The chain has TRBV12-3 or TRBV12-4 and TRBJ1-2, with D possibly TRBD1 on 6 matching bases. The CDR3 sequence: CASSLIRGGGYTF. In DNA, the CDR3 is TGTGCCAGCAGTTTAATCAGGGGAGGTGGCTACACCTTC.